This T cell receptor beta chain was sequenced for a study of T-cell memory formation after mild COVID-19. Germline-derived CDR1 and CDR2 are SGHKS and YYEKEE (reference sequence). The CDR3 is 15 residues long. Germline trimming cut 2 bases from V and 4 bases from J; bases unmatched to any gene: 8. In TCRdb, the 5' RACE reads were re-called with MiXCR into one record per CDR3 protein. Of approximately 200,000 distinct CDR3 sequences detected, 16% appear once; the ten largest clones hold more than 2%. The sequencing sample was made of PBMCs or a T cell subset sorted from them (not recorded which). The source of this sequence is an adult woman who had mild COVID-19 (a few samples of this study predate the infection). Cell type and time point are not known. V usage is TRBV5-5 and J usage is TRBJ1-1, with 7 nucleotides matching TRBD1. CDR3 region: CASSLRRGDGTEAFF. The CDR3 nucleotides read TGTGCCAGCAGCTTACGCAGGGGGGACGGCACTGAAGCTTTCTTT.